This T cell receptor beta chain was captured by sequencing in a study of Graves' ophthalmopathy and Graves' hyperthyroidism. Study-wide background: Researchers classed hyperthyroidism as stable given no ophthalmopathy within 18 months of follow-up. Study outcomes and limitations: Blood contained most expanded thyroid clonotypes exceeding 0.001 frequency.

RNA transcripts were the template, and TCR beta CDR3 regions were amplified from them. RT-PCR with HTBI primers came first, then second-round multiplex PCR. TCRdb re-called the multiplex PCR reads through MiXCR, storing one row per CDR3 protein. The sample includes more than 1,000,000 distinct CDR3 sequences, less than 45% seen only once; the top ten take around 10%. This clonotype has just a few counts. Its antigen remains unknown. Germline loops: CDR1 MNHEY, CDR2 SVGAGI. The CDR3 contains 14 residues. Trimming pared 6 bases from V and 3 bases from J, leaving 14 bases between. What was sequenced was peripheral blood or thyroid tissue (not recorded which). The sequence came from an adult man with Graves' hyperthyroidism. The chain carries TRBV6-5 and TRBJ2-5, with D possibly TRBD2 on 5 matching bases. CDR3 sequence (DNA): TGTGCCAGCAGGGCTGGACTTACCAAAGAGACCCAGTACTTC. It is translated as CASRAGLTKETQYF.